This paragraph reports one TCR beta chain. Antigen: not known. The data were taken from a study of T-cell reconstitution after alpha-beta-depleted transplantation in children. Study outcomes and limitations: About two months after transplant, alpha-beta T cells reportedly came from several hundred expanded graft clones. After transplant, high TCRbeta diversity at day 60 in some patients arose from surviving recipient T cells and thymic progenitors. T-cell numbers and diversity, one year after transplant, stemmed largely from T cells that were newly produced.

Preparation of the TCRbeta library was carried out with unique molecular identifiers. From the PCR reads, TCRdb called clonotypes with MiXCR, one entry per CDR3 protein. The table records some 440,000 distinct CDR3 sequences, around 15% of them present only once. CDR1 MNHNS and CDR2 SASEGT come from the germline V gene. V lost 7 bases, J lost 2 bases, and 9 bases lay in between. CDR3 length equals 13 residues. This chain links TRBV6-1 with TRBJ2-1; D not certain. Sequenced material: PBMCs, mostly from graft donor cells, taken 360 days after TCRalphabeta/CD19-depleted stem cell transplant. The clonotype originates from a boy younger than two who had a stem cell transplant for Wiskott-Aldrich syndrome, so the T cells may come from the graft donor. CDR3 amino acids: CASISYTYNEQFF. In DNA, the CDR3 is TGTGCCAGCATCAGCTACACCTACAATGAGCAGTTCTTC.